The source of this T cell receptor (beta chain) is a study of vaccination and CD4 T cells after COVID-19. Study in general: Overlapping peptides of the spike proteins of SARS-CoV-2, HCoV-NL63, HCoV-OC43 and HCoV-229E were used for cell stimulation.

The ends lost 3 bases at V and 4 bases at J; junction bases unmatched: 11. The germline V gene encodes CDR1 DFQATT and CDR2 SNEGSKA (reference sequence). This CDR3 has 16 amino acids. This clonotype was picked up a small number of times. Its antigen remains unknown. At the Johns Hopkins FTIC core, DNA taken from cultured CD4+ T cells was sequenced by way of the Oncomine TCR Beta short-read assay. TCRdb re-called the PCR reads with MiXCR, one entry per CDR3 protein. The data hold more than 10,000 distinct CDR3 sequences, with around 30% observed a single time. Described treatment: approximately 11-day PBMC culture with coronavirus spike peptide pools or control peptides (ViraFEST assay).

The chain employs TRBV20-1 and TRBJ2-2, with 7 positions matching TRBD2. This sequence was found in a human donor who had recovered from COVID-19. The sample was CD4+ T cells from blood, cultured in vitro, taken after SARS-CoV-2 vaccination. CDR3 in DNA: TGCAGTGCTAGCTTCCGCGGGAGAGAGGTCACCGGGGAGCTGTTTTTT. Encoded protein: CSASFRGREVTGELFF.